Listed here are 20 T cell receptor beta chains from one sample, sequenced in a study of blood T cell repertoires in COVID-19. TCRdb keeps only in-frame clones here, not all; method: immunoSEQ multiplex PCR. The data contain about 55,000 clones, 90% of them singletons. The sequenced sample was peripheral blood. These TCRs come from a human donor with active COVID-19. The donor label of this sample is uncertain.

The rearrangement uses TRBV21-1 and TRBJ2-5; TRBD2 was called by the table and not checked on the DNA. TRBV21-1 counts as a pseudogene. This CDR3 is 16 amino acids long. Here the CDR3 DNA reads TGCGACAACTTAAGGAAACTAGCGGTAGCTCAAGAGACCCAGTACTTC. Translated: CDNLRKLAVAQETQYF.

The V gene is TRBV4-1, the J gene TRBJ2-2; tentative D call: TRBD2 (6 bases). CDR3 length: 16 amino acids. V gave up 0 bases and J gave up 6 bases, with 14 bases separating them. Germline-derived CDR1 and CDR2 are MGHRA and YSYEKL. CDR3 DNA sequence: TGCGCCAGCAGCCAAGATCCCGGGAGTAGGGCCGGGGAGCTGTTTTTT. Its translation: CASSQDPGSRAGELFF.

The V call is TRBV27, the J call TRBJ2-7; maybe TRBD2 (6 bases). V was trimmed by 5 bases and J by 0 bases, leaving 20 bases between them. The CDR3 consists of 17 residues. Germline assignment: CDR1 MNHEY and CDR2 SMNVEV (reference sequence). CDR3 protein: CASSRATSGLSSYEQYF. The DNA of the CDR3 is TGTGCCAGCAGTAGGGCCACCTCGGGACTTTCCTCCTACGAGCAGTACTTC.

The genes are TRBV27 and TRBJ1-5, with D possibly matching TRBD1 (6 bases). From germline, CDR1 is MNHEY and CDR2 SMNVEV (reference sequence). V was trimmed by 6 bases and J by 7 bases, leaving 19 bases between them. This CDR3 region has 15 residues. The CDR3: CASSRSTGSIQPQHF. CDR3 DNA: TGTGCCAGCAGCCGATCGACAGGATCTATCCAGCCCCAGCATTTT.

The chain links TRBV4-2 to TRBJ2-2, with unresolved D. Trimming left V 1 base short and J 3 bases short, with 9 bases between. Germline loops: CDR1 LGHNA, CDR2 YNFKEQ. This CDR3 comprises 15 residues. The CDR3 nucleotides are TGTGCCAGCAGCCAAGTTAACAGCTACACCGGGGAGCTGTTTTTT. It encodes CASSQVNSYTGELFF.

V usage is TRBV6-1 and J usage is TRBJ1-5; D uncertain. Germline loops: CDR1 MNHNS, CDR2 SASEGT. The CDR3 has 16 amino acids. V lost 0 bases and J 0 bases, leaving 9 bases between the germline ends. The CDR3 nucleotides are TGTGCCAGCAGTGAAGCGCGGGCCGATAGCAATCAGCCCCAGCATTTT. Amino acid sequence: CASSEARADSNQPQHF.

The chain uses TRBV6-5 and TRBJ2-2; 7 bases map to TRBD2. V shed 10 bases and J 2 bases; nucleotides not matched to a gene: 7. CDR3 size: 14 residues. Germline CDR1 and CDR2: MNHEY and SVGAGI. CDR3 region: CATNRGVNTGELFF. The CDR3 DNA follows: TGTGCCACGAATCGGGGGGTCAACACCGGGGAGCTGTTTTTT.

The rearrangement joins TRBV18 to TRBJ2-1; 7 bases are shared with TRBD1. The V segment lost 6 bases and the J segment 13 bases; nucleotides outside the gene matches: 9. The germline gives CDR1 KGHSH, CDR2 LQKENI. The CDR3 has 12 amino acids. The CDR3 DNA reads TGTGCCAGCTCCACTCAGGGACAGATACAGTTCTTC. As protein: CASSTQGQIQFF.

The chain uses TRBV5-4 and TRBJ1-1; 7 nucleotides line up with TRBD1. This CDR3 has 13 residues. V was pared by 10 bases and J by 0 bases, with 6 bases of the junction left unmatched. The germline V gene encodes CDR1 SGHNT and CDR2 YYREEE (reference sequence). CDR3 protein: CAGGTELNTEAFF. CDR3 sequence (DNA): TGTGCCGGGGGGACAGAGCTGAACACTGAAGCTTTCTTT.

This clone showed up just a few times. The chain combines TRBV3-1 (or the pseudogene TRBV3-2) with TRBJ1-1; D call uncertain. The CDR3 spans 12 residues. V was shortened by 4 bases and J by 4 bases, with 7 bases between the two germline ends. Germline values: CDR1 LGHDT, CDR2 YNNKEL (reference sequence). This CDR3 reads CASSRRGTEAFF. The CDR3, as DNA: TGTGCCAGCAGCCGGCGCGGCACTGAAGCTTTCTTT.

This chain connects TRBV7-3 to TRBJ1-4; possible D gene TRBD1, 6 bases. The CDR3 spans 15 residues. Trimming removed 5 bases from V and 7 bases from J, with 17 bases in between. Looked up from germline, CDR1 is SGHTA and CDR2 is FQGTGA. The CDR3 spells CASSPVGGLGEKLFF. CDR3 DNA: TGTGCCAGCAGCCCGGTCGGGGGGCTGGGTGAAAAACTGTTTTTT.

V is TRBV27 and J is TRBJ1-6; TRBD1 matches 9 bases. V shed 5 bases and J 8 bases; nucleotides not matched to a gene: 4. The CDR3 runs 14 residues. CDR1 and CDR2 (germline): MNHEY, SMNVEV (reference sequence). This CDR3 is CASSLDRGYSPLHF. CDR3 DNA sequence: TGTGCCAGCAGTCTGGACAGGGGTTATTCACCCCTCCACTTT.

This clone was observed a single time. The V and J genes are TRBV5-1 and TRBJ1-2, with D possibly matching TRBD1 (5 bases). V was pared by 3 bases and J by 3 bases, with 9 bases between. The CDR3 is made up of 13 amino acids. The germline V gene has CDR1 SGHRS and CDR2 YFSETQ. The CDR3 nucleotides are TGCGCCAGCAGCTCTACAGGATACTATGGCTACACCTTC. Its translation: CASSSTGYYGYTF. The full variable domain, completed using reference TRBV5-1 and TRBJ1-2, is KAGVTQTPRYLIKTRGQQVTLSCSPISGHRSVSWYQQTPGQGLQFLFEYFSETQRNKGNFPGRFSGRQFSNSRSEMNVSTLELGDSALYLCASSSTGYYGYTFGSGTRLTVV.

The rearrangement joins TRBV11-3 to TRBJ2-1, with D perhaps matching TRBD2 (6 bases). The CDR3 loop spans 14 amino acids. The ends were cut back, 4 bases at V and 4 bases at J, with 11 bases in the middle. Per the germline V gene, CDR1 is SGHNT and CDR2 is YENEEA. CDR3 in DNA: TGTGCCAGCAGCTCCCGGGACTCGTACAATGAGCAGTTCTTC. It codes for CASSSRDSYNEQFF.

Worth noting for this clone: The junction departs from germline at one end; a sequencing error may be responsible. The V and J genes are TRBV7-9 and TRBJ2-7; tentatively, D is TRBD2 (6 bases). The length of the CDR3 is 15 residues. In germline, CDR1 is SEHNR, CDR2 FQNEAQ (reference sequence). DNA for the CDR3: TGTGCCAGCAACTTATTCCGGGGGACGACCTACGAGCAGTACTTC. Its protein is CASNLFRGTTYEQYF.

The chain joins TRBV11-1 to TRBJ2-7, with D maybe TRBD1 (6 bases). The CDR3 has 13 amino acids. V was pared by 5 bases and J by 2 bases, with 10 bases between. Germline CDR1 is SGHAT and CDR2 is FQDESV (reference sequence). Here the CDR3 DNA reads TGTGCCAGCAGCATGGACAGAACCTACGAGCAGTACTTC. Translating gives CASSMDRTYEQYF.

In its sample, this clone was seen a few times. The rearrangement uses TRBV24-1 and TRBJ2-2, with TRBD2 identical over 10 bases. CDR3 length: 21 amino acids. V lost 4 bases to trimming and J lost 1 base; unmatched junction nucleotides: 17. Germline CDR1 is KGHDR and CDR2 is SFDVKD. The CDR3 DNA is TGTGCCACCAGTGACTCCTGGGGGGCTAGCGGGAGCGCGCGGAACACCGGGGAGCTGTTTTTT. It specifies CATSDSWGASGSARNTGELFF.

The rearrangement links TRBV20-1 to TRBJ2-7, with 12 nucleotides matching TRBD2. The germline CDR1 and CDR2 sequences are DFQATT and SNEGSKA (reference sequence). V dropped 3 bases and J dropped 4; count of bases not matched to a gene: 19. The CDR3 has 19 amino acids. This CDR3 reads CSASMVRLAGDGGLYEQYF. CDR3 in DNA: TGCAGTGCTAGTATGGTAAGACTAGCGGGAGACGGAGGGTTATACGAGCAGTACTTC.

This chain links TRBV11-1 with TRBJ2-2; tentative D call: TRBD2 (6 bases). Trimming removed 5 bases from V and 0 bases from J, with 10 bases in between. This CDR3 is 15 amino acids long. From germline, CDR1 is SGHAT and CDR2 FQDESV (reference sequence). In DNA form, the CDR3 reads TGTGCCAGCAGCGAAGCGGGTACGAACACCGGGGAGCTGTTTTTT. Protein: CASSEAGTNTGELFF.

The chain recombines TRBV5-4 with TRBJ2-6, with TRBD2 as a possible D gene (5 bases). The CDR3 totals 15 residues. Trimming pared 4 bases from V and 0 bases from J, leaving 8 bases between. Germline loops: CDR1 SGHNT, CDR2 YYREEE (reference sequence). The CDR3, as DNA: TGTGCCAGCAGCCGGGATTTCTCTGGGGCCAACGTCCTGACTTTC. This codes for CASSRDFSGANVLTF.